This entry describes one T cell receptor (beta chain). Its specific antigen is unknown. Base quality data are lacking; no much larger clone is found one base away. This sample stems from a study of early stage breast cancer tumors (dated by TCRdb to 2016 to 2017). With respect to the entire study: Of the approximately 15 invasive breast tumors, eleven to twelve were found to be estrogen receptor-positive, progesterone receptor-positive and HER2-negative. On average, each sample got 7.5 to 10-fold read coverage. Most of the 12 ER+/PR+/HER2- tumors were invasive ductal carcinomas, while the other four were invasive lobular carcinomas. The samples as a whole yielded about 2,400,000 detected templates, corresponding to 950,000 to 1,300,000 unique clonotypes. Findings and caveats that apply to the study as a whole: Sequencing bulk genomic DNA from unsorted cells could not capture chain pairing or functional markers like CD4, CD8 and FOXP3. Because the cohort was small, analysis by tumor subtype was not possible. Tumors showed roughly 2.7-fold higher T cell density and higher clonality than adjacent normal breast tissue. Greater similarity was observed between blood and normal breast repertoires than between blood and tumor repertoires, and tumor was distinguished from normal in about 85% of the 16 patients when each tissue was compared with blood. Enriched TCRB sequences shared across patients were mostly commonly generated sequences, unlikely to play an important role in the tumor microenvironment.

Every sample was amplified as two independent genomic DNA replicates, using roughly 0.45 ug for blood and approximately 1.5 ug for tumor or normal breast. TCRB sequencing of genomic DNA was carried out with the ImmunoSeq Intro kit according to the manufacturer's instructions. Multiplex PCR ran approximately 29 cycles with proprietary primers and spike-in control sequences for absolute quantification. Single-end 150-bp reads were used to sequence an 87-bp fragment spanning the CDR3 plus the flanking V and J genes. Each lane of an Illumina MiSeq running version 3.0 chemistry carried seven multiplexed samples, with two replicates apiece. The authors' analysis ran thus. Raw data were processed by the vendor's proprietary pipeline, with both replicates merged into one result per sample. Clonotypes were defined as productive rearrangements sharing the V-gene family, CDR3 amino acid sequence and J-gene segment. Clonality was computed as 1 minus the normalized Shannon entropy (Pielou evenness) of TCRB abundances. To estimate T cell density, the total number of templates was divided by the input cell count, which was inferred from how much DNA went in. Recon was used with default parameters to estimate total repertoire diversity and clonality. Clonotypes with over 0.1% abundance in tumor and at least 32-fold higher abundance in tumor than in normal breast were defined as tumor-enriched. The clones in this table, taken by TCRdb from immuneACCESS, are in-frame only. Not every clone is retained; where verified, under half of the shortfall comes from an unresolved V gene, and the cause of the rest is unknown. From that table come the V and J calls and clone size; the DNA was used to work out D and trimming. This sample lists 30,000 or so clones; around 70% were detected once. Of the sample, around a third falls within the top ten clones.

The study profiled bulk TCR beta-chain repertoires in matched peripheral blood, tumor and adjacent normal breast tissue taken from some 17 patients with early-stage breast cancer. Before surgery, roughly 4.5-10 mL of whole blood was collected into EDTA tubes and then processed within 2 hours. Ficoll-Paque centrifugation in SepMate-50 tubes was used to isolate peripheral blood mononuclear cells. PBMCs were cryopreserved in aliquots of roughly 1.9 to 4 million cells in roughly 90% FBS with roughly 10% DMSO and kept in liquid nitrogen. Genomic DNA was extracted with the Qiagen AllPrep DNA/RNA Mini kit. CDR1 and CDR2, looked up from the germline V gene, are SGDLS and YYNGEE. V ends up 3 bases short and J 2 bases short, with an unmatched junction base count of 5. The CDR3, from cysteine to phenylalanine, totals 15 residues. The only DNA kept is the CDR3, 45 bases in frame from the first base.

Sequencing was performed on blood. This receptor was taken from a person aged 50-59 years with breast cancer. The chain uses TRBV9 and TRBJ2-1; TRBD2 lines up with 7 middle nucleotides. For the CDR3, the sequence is CASSDRLAAYNEQFF. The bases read TGTGCCAGCAGCGACCGGCTAGCGGCCTACAATGAGCAGTTCTTC.